This entry lists 7 T cell receptor beta chains sequenced from one sample in a study of T cell changes during pregnancy in multiple sclerosis. Assay: immunoSEQ multiplex PCR; the TCRdb copy retains only in-frame clones and omits some. This table holds 40,000 to 45,000 clones, 85% to 95% found once. The material sequenced was CD4+ T cells from peripheral blood mononuclear cells, taken in the third trimester of pregnancy. The source of these receptors is a female donor with multiple sclerosis, enrolled in a pregnancy study.

This chain links TRBV7-9 with TRBJ1-1; D uncertain. The germline CDR1 and CDR2 sequences are SEHNR and FQNEAQ (reference sequence). The CDR3 runs 13 residues. Trimming removed 2 bases at V and 2 bases at J, with 6 bases between. This CDR3 is CASSLQENTEAFF. As DNA, the CDR3 is TGTGCCAGCAGCTTACAGGAAAACACTGAAGCTTTCTTT.

The V call is TRBV19, the J call TRBJ2-7; possibly TRBD2 for D (5 bases). Trimming shortened V by 4 bases and J by 0 bases, and 10 bases separated the two germline ends. Germline assignment: CDR1 LNHDA and CDR2 SQIVND (reference sequence). The CDR3 loop spans 14 amino acids. The CDR3 spells CASSTDFNSYEQYF. The CDR3 nucleotides read TGTGCCAGTAGTACGGACTTTAACTCCTACGAGCAGTACTTC. The variable domain in full, with the rest retrieved from reference TRBV19 and TRBJ2-7, is DGGITQSPKYLFRKEGQNVTLSCEQNLNHDAMYWYRQDPGQGLRLIYYSQIVNDFQKGDIAEGYSVSREKKESFPLTVTSAQKNPTAFYLCASSTDFNSYEQYFGPGTRLTVT.

This chain uses TRBV7-2 with TRBJ2-3, with TRBD2 as a possible D gene (6 bases). The germline V and J ends were trimmed by 2 bases and 4 bases, with 7 bases remaining between them. The CDR3 consists of 13 residues. The germline V gene has CDR1 SGHTA and CDR2 FQGNSA. In DNA, the CDR3 is TGTGCCAGCAGCTTATCGGGGGCAGATACGCAGTATTTT. Translated: CASSLSGADTQYF. Combining the CDR3 with reference TRBV7-2 and TRBJ2-3 gives the whole variable domain GAGVSQSPSNKVTEKGKDVELRCDPISGHTALYWYRQSLGQGLEFLIYFQGNSAPDKSGLPSDRFSAERTGGSVSTLTIQRTQQEDSAVYLCASSLSGADTQYFGPGTRLTVL.

The chain links TRBV6-6 to TRBJ1-1; D is uncertain. Germline V gene sequence: CDR1 MNHNY, CDR2 SVGAGI (reference sequence). V lost 7 bases and J 3 bases, leaving 12 bases between the germline ends. The CDR3 loop spans 13 amino acids. CDR3 bases: TGTGCCAGCATGGACGGGGTGGACACTGAAGCTTTCTTT. Encoded protein: CASMDGVDTEAFF.

This chain's CDR3 is CAIKVLADSTDTQYF. The CDR3 DNA reads as TGTGCCATCAAAGTCCTAGCTGATAGCACAGATACGCAGTATTTT. J is TRBJ2-3 and V is TRBV10-3; a weak D match, TRBD2 (5 bases). The CDR3 loop spans 15 amino acids. The ends were cut back, 7 bases at V and 0 bases at J, with 14 bases in the middle. Germline lookup yields CDR1 ENHRY and CDR2 SYGVKD.

The rearrangement joins TRBV6-1 to TRBJ1-1; D ambiguous. With 2 bases removed from V and 0 bases from J, the gap between germline ends came to 7 bases. Looked up from germline, CDR1 is MNHNS and CDR2 is SASEGT. The CDR3 loop spans 14 amino acids. The DNA of the CDR3 is TGTGCCAGCAGTGAACCCGGGATGAACACTGAAGCTTTCTTT. Translation gives CASSEPGMNTEAFF.

This chain connects TRBV28 to TRBJ1-5; 10 bases align to TRBD1. This CDR3 has 14 amino acids. Trimming at V came to 8 bases and at J to 6 bases, leaving 7 bases not matched to a gene. Germline values: CDR1 MDHEN, CDR2 SYDVKM. CDR3 sequence (DNA): TGTGCCAGCGGACCGGGACAGGGGTCTCAGCCCCAGCATTTT. Translated: CASGPGQGSQPQHF. Looking up the rest from reference TRBV28 and TRBJ1-5 gives the full variable domain: DVKVTQSSRYLVKRTGEKVFLECVQDMDHENMFWYRQDPGLGLRLIYFSYDVKMKEKGDIPEGYSVSREKKERFSLILESASTNQTSMYLCASGPGQGSQPQHFGDGTRLSIL.